Sequencing of this T cell receptor beta chain was carried out in a study of control samples from healthy donors and cancer patients. Germline lookup yields CDR1 SGHTA and CDR2 FQGTGA. Trimming removed 2 bases at V and 4 bases at J, with 10 bases between. The CDR3 covers 14 residues. TCRdb's copy holds only in-frame clones and misses some; the assay was immunoSEQ multiplex PCR. The sample lists approximately 150,000 clones; about 91% were seen once. The source is a man aged 25 to 45 in good health. This sequence joins TRBV7-3 and TRBJ2-3, with a weak D call TRBD1 (5 bases). The sample comprised blood. The DNA for the CDR3 is TGTGCCAGCAGCTTAGAGACAGTCTCAGATACGCAGTATTTT. Translation: CASSLETVSDTQYF.